Following are 22 T cell receptor beta chains from one sample sequenced in a study of cytomegalovirus exposure and HLA in healthy donors. PCR involved 60 Vbeta and 13 Jbeta primers. Sequencing was performed with immunoSEQ multiplex PCR; in TCRdb, only in-frame clones are kept and a portion is missing. The sample yields about 150,000 clones, roughly 70% seen once. Material: PBMCs. Receptor source: a man aged 30 to 39 in good health and CMV-seronegative.

This chain joins TRBV7-2 and TRBJ2-1; TRBD1 matches 10 bases. V was clipped by 5 bases and J by 6 bases; unmatched bases: 1. CDR3 length equals 13 residues. Germline values: CDR1 SGHTA, CDR2 FQGNSA. The CDR3 spells CASSDRGRNEQFF. The CDR3 DNA sequence: TGTGCCAGCAGCGACAGGGGGCGCAATGAGCAGTTCTTC. Based on the CDR3 plus reference TRBV7-2 and TRBJ2-1, the full variable domain is GAGVSQSPSNKVTEKGKDVELRCDPISGHTALYWYRQSLGQGLEFLIYFQGNSAPDKSGLPSDRFSAERTGGSVSTLTIQRTQQEDSAVYLCASSDRGRNEQFFGPGTRLTVL.

V is TRBV7-6 and J is TRBJ1-3; D ambiguous. This CDR3 comprises 14 residues. V was cut by 2 bases and J by 0 bases, with 5 bases left in between. From germline, CDR1 is SGHVS and CDR2 FNYEAQ. This CDR3 reads CASSLLVSGNTIYF. The CDR3 DNA sequence: TGTGCCAGCAGCTTACTCGTCTCTGGAAACACCATATATTTT.

The J gene is TRBJ2-5, the V gene TRBV5-1, with unresolved D. Trimming stripped 1 base from V and 4 bases from J, with 5 bases between. Germline V lookup: CDR1 SGHRS, CDR2 YFSETQ. The CDR3 sequence is 12 residues long. CDR3 region: CASSLHGETQYF. As DNA, the CDR3 is TGCGCCAGCAGCTTGCACGGAGAGACCCAGTACTTC.

The chain joins TRBV18 to TRBJ1-6, with TRBD1 identical over 7 bases. Germline V lookup: CDR1 KGHSH, CDR2 LQKENI. The CDR3 contains 15 residues. With 4 bases clipped from V and 7 bases from J, the junction kept 7 bases outside the gene matches. CDR3 DNA: TGTGCCAGCTCACTTGACAGGGTTGGGAATTCACCCCTCCACTTT. Translated, it gives CASSLDRVGNSPLHF.

This clone came up once. In nucleotides, the CDR3 is TGTGCCAGCAGCGTAGGTTCGCGGGGGGGCACCGGGGAGCTGTTTTTT. Its protein is CASSVGSRGGTGELFF. The rearrangement links TRBV9 to TRBJ2-2, with 9 bases lining up with TRBD2. This CDR3 spans 16 amino acids. Unmatched junction bases numbered 4, after V lost 0 bases and J lost 4 bases. The germline CDR1 and CDR2 sequences are SGDLS and YYNGEE.

The chain is built from TRBV30 and TRBJ2-5, with D possibly TRBD1 on 5 matching bases. Deletions cut 3 bases from V and 5 bases from J, with 16 bases between. The length of the CDR3 is 14 residues. The germline gives CDR1 GTSNPN, CDR2 SVGIG (reference sequence). For the CDR3, the DNA is TGTGCCTGGAGCTCAGACGACAGTCAGGAGACCCAGTACTTC. Protein product: CAWSSDDSQETQYF.

The genes are TRBV15 and TRBJ2-7, with D possibly matching TRBD2 (6 bases). The CDR3 covers 13 residues. The germline CDR1 and CDR2 sequences are LNHNV and YYDKDF (reference sequence). Deletions cut 0 bases from V and 4 bases from J, with 7 bases between. In DNA, the CDR3 is TGTGCCACCAGCAGAGATCGGGAGTACGAGCAGTACTTC. It translates to CATSRDREYEQYF.

This chain uses TRBV7-2 with TRBJ1-1; D possibly corresponds to TRBD1 (5 bases). CDR3 length equals 14 residues. Per the germline V gene, CDR1 is SGHTA and CDR2 is FQGNSA. Trimming pared 3 bases from V and 0 bases from J, leaving 8 bases between. CDR3 protein: CASSLTVMNTEAFF. In nucleotides, the CDR3 is TGTGCCAGCAGCTTGACAGTTATGAACACTGAAGCTTTCTTT.

The rearrangement uses TRBV25-1 and TRBJ1-1; 7 nucleotides agree with TRBD1. V shed 3 bases and J 1 base; nucleotides not matched to a gene: 5. Germline V gives CDR1 MGHDK, CDR2 SYGVNS. The CDR3 spans 15 residues. The CDR3 is CASSEPRQGNTEAFF. Here the CDR3 DNA reads TGTGCCAGCAGTGAGCCCCGACAGGGGAACACTGAAGCTTTCTTT.

The gene calls are TRBV9 and TRBJ2-7; D perhaps matches TRBD1 (6 bases). The V gene's germline CDR1 is SGDLS and CDR2 YYNGEE. Trimming took off 4 bases at V and 0 bases at J, with 11 bases between the two ends. This CDR3 has 14 residues. The CDR3 DNA reads as TGTGCCAGCAGCCACCGGGACAACTCCTACGAGCAGTACTTC. It codes for CASSHRDNSYEQYF.

The J gene is TRBJ1-4, the V gene TRBV2; no firm D call. Trimming pared 7 bases from V and 4 bases from J, leaving 10 bases between. The germline CDR1 and CDR2 sequences are SNHLY and FYNNEI. CDR3 size: 13 residues. The CDR3 region has the DNA TGTGCCAGCACCGGAGCCGATAATGAAAAACTGTTTTTT. Protein: CASTGADNEKLFF. Supplemented by reference TRBV2 and TRBJ1-4, the full variable domain reads EPEVTQTPSHQVTQMGQEVILRCVPISNHLYFYWYRQILGQKVEFLVSFYNNEISEKSEIFDDQFSVERPDGSNFTLKIRSTKLEDSAMYFCASTGADNEKLFFGSGTQLSVL.

The rearrangement links TRBV6-6 to TRBJ1-5; D might be TRBD1 (5 bases). Germline loops: CDR1 MNHNY, CDR2 SVGAGI (reference sequence). V lost 11 bases and J 4 bases, leaving 15 bases between the germline ends. This CDR3 comprises 13 residues. The CDR3 DNA follows: TGTGCCGGAGCAGGGACTGATAATCAGCCCCAGCATTTT. Its translation: CAGAGTDNQPQHF.

V and J are TRBV4-2 and TRBJ2-2, with D perhaps matching TRBD2 (6 bases). The CDR3 consists of 16 residues. In germline, CDR1 is LGHNA, CDR2 YNFKEQ. V shed 4 bases and J shed 3 bases, with 15 bases lying between them. CDR3 in amino acids: CASSPRRSGDTGELFF. The CDR3 nucleotides read TGTGCCAGCAGCCCTCGCCGGTCGGGGGACACCGGGGAGCTGTTTTTT.

The chain links TRBV5-6 to TRBJ1-4, with D perhaps TRBD1 (6 bases). This CDR3 region has 16 residues. CDR1 and CDR2 (germline): SGHDT, YYEEEE. The V and J ends lost 1 base and 1 base respectively, with 11 bases between them. The CDR3 loop reads CASSLFQGRTNEKLFF. The CDR3 region has the DNA TGTGCCAGCAGCTTGTTCCAGGGGCGAACTAATGAAAAACTGTTTTTT.

J is TRBJ1-3 and V is TRBV7-2, with no clear D. V lost 2 bases, J lost 4 bases, and 15 bases lay in between. Germline loops: CDR1 SGHTA, CDR2 FQGNSA. CDR3 size: 16 residues. The CDR3 sequence: CASSLNAKRLGNTIYF. CDR3 DNA sequence: TGTGCCAGCAGCTTAAACGCAAAGCGACTCGGAAACACCATATATTTT.

The V and J genes are TRBV19 and TRBJ1-2; TRBD1 is a possible D gene (5 bases). V was pared by 6 bases and J by 6 bases, with 11 bases between. The CDR3 has 12 amino acids. From germline, CDR1 is LNHDA and CDR2 SQIVND (reference sequence). In nucleotides, the CDR3 is TGTGCCAGTAGGGTGACAGTGGATGGCTACACCTTC. Amino acid sequence: CASRVTVDGYTF.

The V gene is TRBV23-1, the J gene TRBJ2-7, with 14 bases identical to TRBD2. TRBV23-1 has ORF status, its function being uncertain. Unmatched junction bases numbered 15, after V lost 4 bases and J lost 1 base. The CDR3 runs to 20 residues. CDR3 region: CASSPSARLAGGNNSYEQYF. In DNA form, the CDR3 reads TGCGCCAGCAGTCCCTCCGCAAGACTAGCGGGAGGGAATAATTCCTACGAGCAGTACTTC.

J is TRBJ1-5 and V is TRBV6-7; the match to TRBD1 covers 8 bases. TRBV6-7 is given ORF status, its function remaining uncertain. This CDR3 is 14 amino acids long. V was clipped by 6 bases and J by 7 bases; unmatched bases: 8. CDR3 DNA: TGTGCCAGCAGCTATGGACAGGGTCGACAGCCCCAGCATTTT. It codes for CASSYGQGRQPQHF.

The V and J genes are TRBV2 and TRBJ1-2; D unclear. The ends were cut back, 7 bases at V and 6 bases at J, with 12 bases in the middle. Germline CDR1 SNHLY, CDR2 FYNNEI. The CDR3 is made up of 12 amino acids. This CDR3 reads CASNGGFDGYTF. The CDR3 nucleotides read TGTGCCAGCAACGGAGGGTTCGATGGCTACACCTTC.

The table lists this clone with a few counts. The chain carries TRBV6-5 and TRBJ1-2; D not certain. Germline CDR1 reads MNHEY; CDR2 reads SVGAGI. Trimming shortened V by 6 bases and J by 0 bases, and 11 bases separated the two germline ends. This CDR3 contains 14 residues. The CDR3 region has the DNA TGTGCCAGCAGGGTTTCAAGAGCTAACTATGGCTACACCTTC. It codes for CASRVSRANYGYTF.

The chain uses TRBV6-1 and TRBJ1-5; no clear D gene. Germline values: CDR1 MNHNS, CDR2 SASEGT. V lost 4 bases and J lost 2, with 9 bases in between. This CDR3 contains 14 residues. The CDR3: CASSAFGGNQPQHF. The CDR3 coding sequence is TGTGCCAGCAGTGCCTTCGGTGGCAATCAGCCCCAGCATTTT.

This chain joins TRBV6-1 and TRBJ1-2, with 10 bases that match TRBD1. The CDR3 runs to 14 residues. Per germline, CDR1 MNHNS and CDR2 SASEGT. J was trimmed by 10 bases and V by 7 bases; bases with no gene match: 12. For the CDR3, the DNA is TGTGCCAGCATCAAGGCCGGGACAGGGGCCGACTACACCTTC. Its protein is CASIKAGTGADYTF.